The clone carrying this T cell receptor (beta chain) appeared many times. Its cognate antigen is unknown. These data come from a study of response to subunit inactivated influenza vaccine. The germline V gene encodes CDR1 MNHEY and CDR2 SMNVEV (reference sequence). The CDR3 contains 15 residues. Trimming took 8 bases from V and 9 from J, leaving 20 bases between them. TCRdb re-called the RT-PCR reads with MiXCR, one entry per CDR3 protein. The data contain about 800,000 distinct CDR3 sequences, 21% of them singletons. Overall study results and limits: Each seasonal flu vaccination may recruit only limited new T cells, authors suggested.

The clonotype was recovered from a man aged 50 to 60 who received an inactivated influenza vaccine. The sequenced sample was PBMCs from blood, obtained more than 4 days after vaccination. The chain combines TRBV27 with TRBJ1-6, with D possibly matching TRBD1 (5 bases). CDR3 DNA sequence: TGTGCCAGCTCTCTTTTCGGCGCAGGGTCTTCACCCCTCCACTTT. Amino acid sequence: CASSLFGAGSSPLHF.